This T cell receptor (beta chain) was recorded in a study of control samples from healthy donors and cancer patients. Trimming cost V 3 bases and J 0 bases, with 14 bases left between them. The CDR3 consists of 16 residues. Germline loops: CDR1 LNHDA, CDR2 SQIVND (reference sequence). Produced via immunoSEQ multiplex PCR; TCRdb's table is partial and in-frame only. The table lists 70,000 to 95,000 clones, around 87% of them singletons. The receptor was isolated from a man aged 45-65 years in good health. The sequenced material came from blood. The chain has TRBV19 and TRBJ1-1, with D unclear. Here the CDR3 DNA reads TGTGCCAGTAGTATGGATGGAGTGGCCATGAACACTGAAGCTTTCTTT. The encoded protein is CASSMDGVAMNTEAFF.